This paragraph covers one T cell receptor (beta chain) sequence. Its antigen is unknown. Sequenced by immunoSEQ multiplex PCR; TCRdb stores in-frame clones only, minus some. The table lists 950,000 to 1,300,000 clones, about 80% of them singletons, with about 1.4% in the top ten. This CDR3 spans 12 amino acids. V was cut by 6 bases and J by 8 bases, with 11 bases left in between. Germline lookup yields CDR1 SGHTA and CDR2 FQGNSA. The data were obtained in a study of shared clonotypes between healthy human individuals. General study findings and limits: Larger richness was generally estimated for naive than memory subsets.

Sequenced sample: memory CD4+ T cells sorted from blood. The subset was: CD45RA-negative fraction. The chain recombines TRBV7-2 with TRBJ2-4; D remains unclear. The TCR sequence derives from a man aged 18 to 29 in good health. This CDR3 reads CASREGMDIQYF. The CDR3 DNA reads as TGTGCCAGCAGAGAAGGGATGGACATTCAGTACTTC.